A few counts support the clone carrying this T cell receptor beta chain. What it binds is unknown. There were TCR beta CDR3 regions amplified from RNA transcripts. The HTBI primer set was used in a first-round RT-PCR of the TCR CDR3. TCRdb redid the calling of the multiplex PCR reads with MiXCR, one entry per CDR3 protein. This table holds approximately 400,000 distinct CDR3 sequences, roughly 14% found once. The sample belongs to a study of T cells in Graves' hyperthyroidism and ophthalmopathy. Study-level findings and limits: Most clonotypes expanded in thyroid above 0.001 were likewise present in blood. The model forecast ophthalmopathy, anticipating it by a median around 6.5 months before onset.

Orbital computed tomography, thyroid ultrasound, serum thyroxine and TRAb, and clinical symptoms together informed the diagnoses. The PBMCs had their origin in less than 13 ml of fresh peripheral blood. The sequence derives from a woman aged 60-70 years with Graves' hyperthyroidism. The sample consisted of blood.

The CDR3 coding sequence is TGCAGTGCTAGAGATCCGAGCGGAGTTTACAATGAGCAGTTCTTC. This codes for CSARDPSGVYNEQFF. The chain links TRBV20-1 to TRBJ2-1, with D perhaps TRBD2 (5 bases). Germline V gene lookup returns CDR1 DFQATT and CDR2 SNEGSKA (reference sequence). Trimming pared 0 bases from V and 4 bases from J, leaving 13 bases between. The CDR3 is made up of 15 amino acids.